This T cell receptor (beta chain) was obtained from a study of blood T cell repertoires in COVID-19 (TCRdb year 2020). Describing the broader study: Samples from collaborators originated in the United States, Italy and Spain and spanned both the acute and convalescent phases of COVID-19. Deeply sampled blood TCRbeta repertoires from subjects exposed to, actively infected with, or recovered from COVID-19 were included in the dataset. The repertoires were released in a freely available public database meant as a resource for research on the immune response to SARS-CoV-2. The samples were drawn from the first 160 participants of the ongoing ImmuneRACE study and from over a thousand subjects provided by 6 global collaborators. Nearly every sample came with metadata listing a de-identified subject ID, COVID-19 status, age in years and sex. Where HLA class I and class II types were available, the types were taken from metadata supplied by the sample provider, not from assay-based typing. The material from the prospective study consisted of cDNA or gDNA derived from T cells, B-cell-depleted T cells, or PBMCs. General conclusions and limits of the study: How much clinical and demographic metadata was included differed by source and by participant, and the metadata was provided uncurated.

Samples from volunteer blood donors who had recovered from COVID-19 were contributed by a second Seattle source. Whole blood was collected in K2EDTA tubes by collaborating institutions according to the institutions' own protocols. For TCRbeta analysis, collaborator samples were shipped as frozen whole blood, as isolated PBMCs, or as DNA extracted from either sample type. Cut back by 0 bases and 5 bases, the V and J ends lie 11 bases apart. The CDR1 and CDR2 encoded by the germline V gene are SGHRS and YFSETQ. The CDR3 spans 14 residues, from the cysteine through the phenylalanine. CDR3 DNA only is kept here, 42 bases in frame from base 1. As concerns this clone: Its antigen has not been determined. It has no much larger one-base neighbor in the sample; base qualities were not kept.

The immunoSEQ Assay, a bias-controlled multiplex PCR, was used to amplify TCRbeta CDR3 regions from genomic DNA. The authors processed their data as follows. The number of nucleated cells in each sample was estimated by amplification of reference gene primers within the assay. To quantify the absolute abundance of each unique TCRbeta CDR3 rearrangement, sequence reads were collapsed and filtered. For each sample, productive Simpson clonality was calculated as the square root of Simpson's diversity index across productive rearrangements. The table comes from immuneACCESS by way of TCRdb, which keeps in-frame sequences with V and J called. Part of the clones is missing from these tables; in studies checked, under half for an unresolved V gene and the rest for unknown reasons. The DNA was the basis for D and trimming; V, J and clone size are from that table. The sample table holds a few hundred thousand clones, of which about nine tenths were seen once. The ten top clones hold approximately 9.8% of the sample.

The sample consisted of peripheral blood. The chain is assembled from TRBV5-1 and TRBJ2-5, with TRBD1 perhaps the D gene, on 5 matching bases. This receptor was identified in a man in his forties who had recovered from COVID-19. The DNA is TGCGCCAGCAGCTTGGGGACAACAATCGAGACCCAGTACTTC. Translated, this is CASSLGTTIETQYF.